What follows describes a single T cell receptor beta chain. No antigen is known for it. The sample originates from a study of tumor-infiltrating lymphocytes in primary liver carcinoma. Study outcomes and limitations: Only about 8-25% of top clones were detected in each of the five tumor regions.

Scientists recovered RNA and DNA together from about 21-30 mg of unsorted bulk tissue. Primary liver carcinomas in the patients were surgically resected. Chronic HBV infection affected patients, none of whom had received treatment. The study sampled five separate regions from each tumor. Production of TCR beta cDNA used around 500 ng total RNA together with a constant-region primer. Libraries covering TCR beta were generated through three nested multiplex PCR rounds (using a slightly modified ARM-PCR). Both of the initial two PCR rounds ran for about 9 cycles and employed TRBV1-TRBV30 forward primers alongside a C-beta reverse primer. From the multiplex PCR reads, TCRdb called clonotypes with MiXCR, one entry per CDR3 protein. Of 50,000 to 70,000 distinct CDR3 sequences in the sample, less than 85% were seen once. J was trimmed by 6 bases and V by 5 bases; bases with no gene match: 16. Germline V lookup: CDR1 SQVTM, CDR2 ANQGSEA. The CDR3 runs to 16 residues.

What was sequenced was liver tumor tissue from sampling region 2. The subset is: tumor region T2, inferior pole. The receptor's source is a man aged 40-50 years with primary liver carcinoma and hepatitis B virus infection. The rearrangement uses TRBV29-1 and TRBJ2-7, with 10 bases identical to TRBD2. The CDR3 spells CSVYLNSGRTTGEQYF. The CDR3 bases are TGCAGCGTTTATCTTAATAGCGGGAGGACCACCGGCGAGCAGTACTTC.